The 25 T cell receptor beta chains reported below all come from one sample, sequenced in a study of cytomegalovirus exposure and HLA in healthy donors. The primer mix had 60 Vbeta and 13 Jbeta primers. Data came from immunoSEQ multiplex PCR; TCRdb stores just in-frame clones and leaves some out. The table lists under 200,000 clones, approximately 78% of them singletons. The sample comprised PBMCs. The receptor source for this set is a woman aged 30 to 39 in good health and CMV-seropositive.

The chain combines TRBV9 with TRBJ1-3; TRBD1 might be the D (5 bases). Trimming pared 2 bases from V and 0 bases from J, leaving 9 bases between. The CDR3 covers 15 residues. Germline-derived CDR1 and CDR2 are SGDLS and YYNGEE. CDR3 in amino acids: CASSVDRYSGNTIYF. Here the CDR3 DNA reads TGTGCCAGCAGCGTTGACAGATACTCTGGAAACACCATATATTTT. Drawing the rest from reference TRBV9 and TRBJ1-3, the complete variable domain is DSGVTQTPKHLITATGQRVTLRCSPRSGDLSVYWYQQSLDQGLQFLIQYYNGEERAKGNILERFSAQQFPDLHSELNLSSLELGDSALYFCASSVDRYSGNTIYFGEGSWLTVV.

In DNA form, the CDR3 reads TGCGCCAGCAGCTTGAGAGGGACTAGCGGAGACCCCTACGAGCAGTACTTC. Protein: CASSLRGTSGDPYEQYF. The chain has TRBV5-1 and TRBJ2-7; 11 nucleotides match TRBD2. This CDR3 comprises 17 residues. Germline-derived CDR1 and CDR2 are SGHRS and YFSETQ. The V segment lost 1 base and the J segment 2 bases; nucleotides outside the gene matches: 8.

The CDR3: CASSFDRFGNIQYF. For the CDR3, the DNA is TGTGCCAGCTCCTTCGACAGGTTCGGAAACATTCAGTACTTC. The chain combines TRBV18 with TRBJ2-4, with D perhaps TRBD1 (6 bases). The CDR3 spans 14 residues. The ends were cut back, 6 bases at V and 6 bases at J, with 15 bases in the middle. Germline lookup yields CDR1 KGHSH and CDR2 LQKENI.

This clone was counted a single time. The gene calls are TRBV6-1 and TRBJ2-7, with 9 bases aligning to TRBD1. V was pared by 1 base and J by 4 bases, with 5 bases of the junction left unmatched. Germline V gives CDR1 MNHNS, CDR2 SASEGT. The length of the CDR3 is 15 residues. CDR3 region: CASSEVGTGSYEQYF. The CDR3 DNA reads as TGTGCCAGCAGTGAAGTGGGGACAGGGAGTTACGAGCAGTACTTC.

In its sample, this clone was seen once. The CDR3, as DNA: TGTGCCTGGAGTATAGCAGTACAAGAGACCCAGTACTTC. This encodes CAWSIAVQETQYF. The genes are TRBV30 and TRBJ2-5; D not certain. The CDR3 extends over 13 amino acids. Germline V lookup: CDR1 GTSNPN, CDR2 SVGIG (reference sequence). V shed 2 bases and J shed 2 bases, with 9 bases lying between them.

The CDR3 protein is CASSHGTSGSTDTQYF. In DNA, the CDR3 is TGTGCCAGCAGCCACGGGACTAGCGGGAGCACAGATACGCAGTATTTT. The rearrangement links TRBV7-2 to TRBJ2-3; 12 bases map to TRBD2. The CDR3 extends over 16 amino acids. The V gene's germline CDR1 is SGHTA and CDR2 FQGNSA. Unmatched junction bases numbered 3, after V lost 5 bases and J lost 0 bases. The full variable domain, in which reference TRBV7-2 and TRBJ2-3 provide the parts outside the CDR3, is GAGVSQSPSNKVTEKGKDVELRCDPISGHTALYWYRQSLGQGLEFLIYFQGNSAPDKSGLPSDRFSAERTGGSVSTLTIQRTQQEDSAVYLCASSHGTSGSTDTQYFGPGTRLTVL.

The chain carries TRBV7-8 and TRBJ1-4, with D tentatively TRBD1 (5 bases). The CDR3 spans 15 residues. V was trimmed by 5 bases and J by 3 bases, leaving 13 bases between them. Per the germline V gene, CDR1 is SGHVS and CDR2 is FQNEAQ. The CDR3 DNA sequence: TGTGCCAGCAGCCCTTGGGGGGGAGCTAATGAAAAACTGTTTTTT. It encodes CASSPWGGANEKLFF. Combining the CDR3 with reference TRBV7-8 and TRBJ1-4 gives the whole variable domain GAGVSQSPRYKVAKRGQDVALRCDPISGHVSLFWYQQALGQGPEFLTYFQNEAQLDKSGLPSDRFFAERPEGSVSTLKIQRTQQEDSAVYLCASSPWGGANEKLFFGSGTQLSVL.

This sequence joins TRBV15 and TRBJ2-1, with 12 nucleotides matching TRBD2. The V segment lost 4 bases and the J segment 6 bases; nucleotides outside the gene matches: 4. CDR1 and CDR2 (germline): LNHNV, YYDKDF (reference sequence). CDR3 length: 15 amino acids. The CDR3 is CATSTGLAGPNEQFF. The CDR3 coding sequence is TGTGCCACCAGCACGGGACTAGCGGGCCCCAATGAGCAGTTCTTC.

The V and J genes are TRBV4-1 and TRBJ1-4, with unresolved D. Germline V CDR1 and CDR2: MGHRA, YSYEKL. Trimming pared 4 bases from V and 7 bases from J, leaving 10 bases between. The CDR3 has 13 residues. This CDR3 is CASSLIRLEKLFF. CDR3 in DNA: TGCGCCAGCAGCCTAATTAGACTTGAAAAACTGTTTTTT.

CDR3 residues: CASDQGYDTQYF. In DNA, the CDR3 is TGTGCTAGTGATCAGGGATACGATACGCAGTATTTT. The J gene is TRBJ2-3, the V gene TRBV12-5; perhaps TRBD1 as D (5 bases). The CDR3 covers 12 residues. Germline CDR1 reads LGHNT; CDR2 reads FRNRAP. Between the trimmed V and J ends, which lost 7 bases and 6 bases, there was a span of 11 bases.

Here the CDR3 DNA reads TGTGCCAGCAGCTTCCTATGGGCCAGAAATTCGGGGGAGCTGTTTTTT. It is translated as CASSFLWARNSGELFF. This rearrangement joins TRBV7-2 to TRBJ2-2; D gene uncertain. Trimming took 3 bases from V and 8 from J, leaving 19 bases between them. The V gene's germline CDR1 is SGHTA and CDR2 FQGNSA. The CDR3 extends over 16 amino acids. The variable domain in full, completed from reference TRBV7-2 and TRBJ2-2, reads GAGVSQSPSNKVTEKGKDVELRCDPISGHTALYWYRQSLGQGLEFLIYFQGNSAPDKSGLPSDRFSAERTGGSVSTLTIQRTQQEDSAVYLCASSFLWARNSGELFFGEGSRLTVL.

The gene calls are TRBV7-2 and TRBJ2-3; 12 nucleotides align to TRBD2. Trimming cost V 1 base and J 4 bases; bases outside gene matches: 9. CDR3 length equals 18 residues. The V gene's germline CDR1 is SGHTA and CDR2 FQGNSA. In nucleotides, the CDR3 is TGTGCCAGCAGCTTAGTACGGCTAGCGGGGGGGGTGGCAGATACGCAGTATTTT. Amino acids: CASSLVRLAGGVADTQYF.

This clone was seen only a few times. This rearrangement joins TRBV27 to TRBJ1-1; D uncertain. The ends were cut back, 3 bases at V and 1 base at J, with 6 bases in the middle. The CDR3 extends over 13 amino acids. Germline V gene sequence: CDR1 MNHEY, CDR2 SMNVEV (reference sequence). The CDR3 spells CASSFFRNTEAFF. CDR3 coding DNA: TGTGCCAGCAGTTTTTTTCGGAACACTGAAGCTTTCTTT.

This clone was seen more than once but under ten times. This same CDR3 is encoded by further DNA sequences in the sample. This chain uses TRBV5-4 with TRBJ1-1, with 9 bases lining up with TRBD1. With V trimmed by 4 bases and J by 8 bases, 3 bases remained unmatched. Looked up from germline, CDR1 is SGHNT and CDR2 is YYREEE (reference sequence). This CDR3 spans 12 amino acids. The CDR3 loop reads CASSMDRGEAFF. CDR3 nucleotide sequence: TGTGCCAGCAGCATGGACAGGGGAGAAGCTTTCTTT.

The J gene is TRBJ1-5, the V gene TRBV12-5, with 11 bases matching TRBD1. CDR1 and CDR2 (germline): LGHNT, FRNRAP. V shed 5 bases, J shed 0 bases, and the junction held 15 bases outside the gene matches. The CDR3 spans 20 residues. The CDR3 sequence: CASGPPTPGQGGDSNQPQHF. DNA for the CDR3: TGTGCTAGTGGTCCGCCCACCCCGGGACAGGGGGGAGATAGCAATCAGCCCCAGCATTTT.

The chain couples TRBV6-5 to TRBJ2-5, with 7 nucleotides matching TRBD2. The J call may be wrong; the DNA end is better matched by TRBJ2-7. The germline V gene encodes CDR1 MNHEY and CDR2 SVGAGI. This CDR3 spans 15 amino acids. The CDR3 DNA reads TGTGCCAGCAGTTACTCGTGGACTAGTTTCAACGAGCAGTACTTC. This translates into CASSYSWTSFNEQYF.

Comments on this clone: Other DNA sequences of this sample code for an identical CDR3. This chain links TRBV19 with TRBJ2-3; 12 bases agree with TRBD2. Germline-derived CDR1 and CDR2 are LNHDA and SQIVND (reference sequence). J lost 6 bases, V lost 1 base, and 5 bases had no gene match. The CDR3 runs 16 residues. The CDR3 reads CASSIGLAGGRDTQYF. CDR3 DNA sequence: TGTGCCAGTAGTATAGGCCTAGCGGGGGGGCGGGATACGCAGTATTTT. The whole variable domain, filled in from reference TRBV19 and TRBJ2-3, reads DGGITQSPKYLFRKEGQNVTLSCEQNLNHDAMYWYRQDPGQGLRLIYYSQIVNDFQKGDIAEGYSVSREKKESFPLTVTSAQKNPTAFYLCASSIGLAGGRDTQYFGPGTRLTVL.

This clone was recorded many times. The chain combines TRBV4-2 with TRBJ2-1, with 10 bases fitting TRBD2. The V gene end was trimmed by 7 bases and the J gene end by 9 bases; junction bases not matched to a gene: 12. CDR1 and CDR2 from the germline V gene are LGHNA and YNFKEQ. The CDR3 runs to 15 residues. The CDR3 is CASTALAGKGGEQFF. CDR3 bases: TGTGCCAGCACCGCACTAGCGGGAAAGGGTGGTGAGCAGTTCTTC.

This rearrangement joins TRBV2 to TRBJ1-1; weak D call: TRBD1 (6 bases). V was cut by 5 bases and J by 6 bases, with 13 bases left in between. Germline CDR1 reads SNHLY; CDR2 reads FYNNEI. The CDR3 spans 13 residues. Here the CDR3 reads CASSKNRAPEAFF. The CDR3 DNA reads TGTGCCAGCAGTAAGAACAGGGCCCCTGAAGCTTTCTTT.

J is TRBJ2-1 and V is TRBV19; 11 bases fit TRBD2. The ends lost 6 bases at V and 6 bases at J; junction bases unmatched: 7. The V gene's germline CDR1 is LNHDA and CDR2 SQIVND (reference sequence). The CDR3 extends over 15 amino acids. The CDR3 protein is CASSTSGSQLNEQFF. The DNA for the CDR3 is TGTGCCAGTAGCACTAGCGGGAGCCAGCTCAATGAGCAGTTCTTC.

The chain links TRBV12-2 to TRBJ1-2. TRBV12-2 is recorded as a pseudogene. This CDR3 region has 16 residues. The CDR3 is CASRDLRAGGDYGYTF. Written as DNA, the CDR3 is TGTGCAAGTCGCGACCTCCGGGCGGGCGGAGACTATGGCTACACCTTC.

As to this clone: One end of the junction fails to match germline, which may point to a read error. The J gene is TRBJ2-5, the V gene TRBV7-7, with 14 bases fitting TRBD2. Per germline, CDR1 SSHAT and CDR2 FNYEAQ (reference sequence). The CDR3 is made up of 17 amino acids. CDR3 sequence (DNA): TGTGCTAGCAGCTTAATGACTAGCGGGAGGGCCTCGGAGACCCAGTACTTC. This sequence encodes CASSLMTSGRASETQYF.

CDR3 nucleotide sequence: TGTGCCATCAGTACTTTGAGCGGGGCTAGCACAGATACGCAGTATTTT. Encoded protein: CAISTLSGASTDTQYF. The chain carries TRBV10-3 and TRBJ2-3; 7 nucleotides line up with TRBD2. Germline CDR1 reads ENHRY; CDR2 reads SYGVKD. The CDR3 has 16 amino acids. V trimming: 5 bases; J trimming: 0 bases; junction bases outside the gene matches: 8.

The rearrangement joins TRBV28 to TRBJ1-4; D is ambiguous. V gave up 3 bases and J gave up 6 bases, with 8 bases separating them. Germline V gene sequence: CDR1 MDHEN, CDR2 SYDVKM. The CDR3 spans 13 residues. CDR3 nucleotides: TGTGCCAGCAGTTTGGTACTCTATGAAAAACTGTTTTTT. Translation gives CASSLVLYEKLFF.

The V and J genes are TRBV5-1 and TRBJ2-7; no clear D. Germline CDR1 is SGHRS and CDR2 is YFSETQ. This CDR3 is 15 amino acids long. The germline V and J ends were trimmed by 0 bases and 0 bases, with 10 bases remaining between them. The CDR3 region has the DNA TGCGCCAGCAGCTTGGCCAGAGGCAACTCCTACGAGCAGTACTTC. Translating gives CASSLARGNSYEQYF.